Listed here are 18 T cell receptor beta chains from one sample, sequenced in a study of CD8+CD57+ T cells in acquired aplastic anemia. Profiles of TCR beta VDJ and CDR3 were generated from a genomic DNA template. TCRdb analysed the reads with MiXCR anew, one entry per CDR3 protein. The sample lists hundreds of thousands of distinct CDR3 sequences, 60% to 80% occurring once. The sequenced sample was sorted CD4+, CD8+, or CD8+CD57+ T cells (not recorded which) from PBMCs. The receptors shown here come from a human donor in good health, serving as a control.

This clonotype has ten or more counts. V and J are TRBV7-2 and TRBJ2-2; possibly TRBD1 or TRBD2 for D (6 bases each). The CDR3 has 14 residues. V was shortened by 3 bases and J by 5 bases, with 10 bases between the two germline ends. Germline V CDR1 and CDR2: SGHTA, FQGNSA. The CDR3 spells CASSFTGRTGELFF. DNA for the CDR3: TGTGCCAGCAGCTTTACAGGGAGGACCGGGGAGCTGTTTTTT.

In this sample, this clonotype turned up once. A junction end diverges from the germline sequence, so it may reflect a read error. This chain links TRBV9 with TRBJ2-1; D possibly corresponds to TRBD2 (6 bases). Germline CDR1 reads SGDLS; CDR2 reads YYNGEE. The CDR3 is 15 amino acids. CDR3 loop: CASNLPREACNDQFF. CDR3 nucleotides: TGTGCCAGCAACCTACCCAGGGAGGCCTGCAATGATCAGTTCTTC.

V is TRBV5-1 and J is TRBJ1-2; D perhaps matches TRBD1 (6 bases). The germline V gene has CDR1 SGHRS and CDR2 YFSETQ. CDR3 size: 14 residues. V was pared by 0 bases and J by 7 bases, with 13 bases between. The CDR3 protein is CASSLAGEGLGYTF. Here the CDR3 DNA reads TGCGCCAGCAGCTTGGCAGGGGAGGGTCTTGGCTACACCTTC.

This clonotype was seen repeatedly, ten times or more. The chain carries TRBV12-3 or TRBV12-4 and TRBJ1-4; D is uncertain. The CDR3 contains 12 residues. V was clipped by 5 bases and J by 6 bases, with 7 bases between them. CDR3 sequence (DNA): TGTGCCAGCAGTCCCACCGATGAAAAACTGTTTTTT. Amino acid sequence: CASSPTDEKLFF.

This clonotype is a singleton in its sample. The junction and the germline gene differ at one end; a read error may be behind it. The chain joins TRBV6-1 to TRBJ1-6; D is unresolved. The CDR3 contains 13 residues. Germline values: CDR1 MNHNS, CDR2 SASEGT. CDR3 nucleotides: TGTGCCAGCATCCTTGGTAATAATTCTCCCCTCTTCTTT. Amino acids: CASILGNNSPLFF.

This clonotype appeared once. At one of its ends the junction is not consistent with the germline gene, which may arise from a read error. This chain links TRBV7-4 with TRBJ2-6; either TRBD1 or TRBD2 may fit D (5 bases each). The CDR3 extends over 15 amino acids. Germline V CDR1 and CDR2: SGHVT, SQSDAQ. The DNA of the CDR3 is TGTGCCAGCACCGCCAGGCAGGCCGGGGCCAAGGTCCTCACTTTC. Protein: CASTARQAGAKVLTF. Based on the CDR3 plus reference TRBV7-4 and TRBJ2-6, the full variable domain is GAGVSQSPRYKVAKRGRDVALRCDSISGHVTLYWYRQTLGQGSEVLTYSQSDAQRDKSGRPSGRFSAERPERSVSTLKIQRTEQGDSAVYLCASTARQAGAKVLTFGAGSRLTVL.

In this sample, this clonotype turned up once. The rearrangement uses TRBV5-1 and TRBJ1-4, with TRBD1 matching over 8 bases. V lost 2 bases to trimming and J lost 3 bases; unmatched junction nucleotides: 3. Per the germline V gene, CDR1 is SGHRS and CDR2 is YFSETQ. CDR3 size: 15 residues. CDR3 residues: CASSFGQGANEKLFF. CDR3 bases: TGCGCCAGCAGCTTCGGACAGGGCGCTAATGAAAAACTGTTTTTT.

The CDR3 sequence is CSVKAPGDPQHF. The DNA for the CDR3 is TGCAGTGTGAAGGCGCCAGGGGATCCCCAGCATTTT. The chain couples TRBV20-1 to TRBJ1-5; tentative D call: TRBD1 (6 bases). The germline CDR1 and CDR2 sequences are DFQATT and SNEGSKA (reference sequence). The V and J ends lost 7 bases and 10 bases respectively, with 17 bases between them. The CDR3 extends over 12 amino acids.

Many counts were recorded for this clonotype. The chain is built from TRBV9 and TRBJ1-5, with a tentative D call TRBD1 (5 bases). V was trimmed by 0 bases and J by 6 bases, leaving 10 bases between them. In germline, CDR1 is SGDLS, CDR2 YYNGEE. The CDR3 covers 14 residues. The CDR3 spells CASSVEIGGQPQHF. Here the CDR3 DNA reads TGTGCCAGCAGCGTAGAGATCGGGGGTCAGCCCCAGCATTTT.

This clonotype was found once. A much larger clone lies a single base off, so this may be a read error. The V gene is TRBV2, the J gene TRBJ2-3; 12 bases agree with TRBD2. Germline CDR1 is SNHLY and CDR2 is FYNNEI. This CDR3 is built from 16 residues. Trimming at V came to 6 bases and at J to 4 bases, leaving 8 bases not matched to a gene. The CDR3 protein is CASSARTSGAADTQYF. CDR3 nucleotide sequence: TGTGCCAGCAGCGCCAGGACTAGCGGGGCCGCAGATACGCAGTATTTT.

The genes are TRBV5-1 and TRBJ2-7; either TRBD1 or TRBD2 may supply D (5 bases each). Germline values: CDR1 SGHRS, CDR2 YFSETQ. The CDR3 covers 16 residues. The ends were cut back, 0 bases at V and 4 bases at J, with 17 bases in the middle. The CDR3 region has the DNA TGCGCCAGCAGCTTGGCCGGGGACGGGCGGCGATACGAGCAGTACTTC. Its translation is CASSLAGDGRRYEQYF.

The chain uses TRBV20-1 and TRBJ2-7, with 11 bases identical to TRBD2. The germline CDR1 and CDR2 sequences are DFQATT and SNEGSKA (reference sequence). The V and J ends lost 4 bases and 1 base, in that order; junction bases with no gene match: 3. The CDR3 consists of 14 residues. The CDR3 loop is CSATVAGGSYEQYF. DNA for the CDR3: TGCAGTGCTACCGTAGCGGGGGGGTCCTACGAGCAGTACTTC.

This chain links TRBV5-8 with TRBJ1-6; D unresolved. CDR1 and CDR2 (germline): SGHTS, YDEGEE. This CDR3 is 13 amino acids long. V lost 4 bases and J lost 8, with 10 bases in between. CDR3 bases: TGTGCCAGCAGCAGGGATGGGTATTCACCCCTCCACTTT. It codes for CASSRDGYSPLHF.

The chain carries TRBV20-1 and TRBJ2-5; possible D gene TRBD1, 6 bases. Per germline, CDR1 DFQATT and CDR2 SNEGSKA (reference sequence). V was cut by 0 bases and J by 2 bases, with 10 bases left in between. The CDR3 runs 14 residues. The CDR3 DNA follows: TGCAGTGCTAGAGATTGGCAGGGGCAAGAGACCCAGTACTTC. Amino acids: CSARDWQGQETQYF.

This clonotype was observed at least ten times. V gene TRBV19 combines with J gene TRBJ1-6; 7 bases match TRBD1. This CDR3 is 16 amino acids long. J was trimmed by 8 bases and V by 8 bases; bases with no gene match: 15. Germline CDR1 and CDR2: LNHDA and SQIVND (reference sequence). CDR3 in amino acids: CASRSYRTGGDSPLHF. In DNA form, the CDR3 reads TGTGCCAGTCGCTCCTACCGGACAGGAGGCGATTCACCCCTCCACTTT.

The CDR3, as DNA: TGTGCCAGCTCATCCCGGAGCTATGGCTACACCTTC. The encoded protein is CASSSRSYGYTF. The chain employs TRBV2 and TRBJ1-2; D remains unclear. The CDR3 sequence is 12 residues long. Germline lookup yields CDR1 SNHLY and CDR2 FYNNEI. Trimming pared 8 bases from V and 4 bases from J, leaving 11 bases between.

V is TRBV7-2 and J is TRBJ2-5; D perhaps matches TRBD2 (6 bases). There are 14 residues in the CDR3. Trimming shortened V by 2 bases and J by 7 bases, and 14 bases separated the two germline ends. Germline CDR1 reads SGHTA; CDR2 reads FQGNSA. The CDR3 DNA sequence: TGTGCCAGCAGCTTATCCGGGACTTATCCGACCCAGTACTTC. Amino acid sequence: CASSLSGTYPTQYF.

In the case of this clonotype: No conserved phenylalanine or tryptophan ends this CDR3, so it is likely a read error. Because the CDR3's place on the DNA is in doubt, the DNA is left out and the CDR3 is given as listed by TCRdb. The chain couples TRBV19 to TRBJ2-3; the tabulated D call, TRBD1, remains unverified against the DNA. Counting both end residues, the CDR3 totals 15 amino acids. From germline, CDR1 is LNHDA and CDR2 SQIVND (reference sequence). CDR3 protein: CASSTDRPWFQHFGY.